These 23 T cell receptor beta chains share one sample of origin, sequenced in a study of beta chain features in type 1 diabetes. General study results and limits: Shortening of TCRB CDR3s, moderate but significant, appeared in all four CD4+ subsets of Type 1 diabetes patients.

The study reverse transcribed the entire isolated RNA, so it sequenced expressed TCRB transcripts. Profiling relied on immunoSEQ multiplex PCR, and the TCRdb table lists in-frame clones only, not all of them. Here the sample spans approximately 240,000 clones, 16% being singletons. Antigens for these TCRs are unknown. Sequenced: naive CD4+ T cells from blood. The receptors here all came from a man aged 25 to 40 with type 1 diabetes.

V is TRBV28 and J is TRBJ2-7; TRBD1 is a possible D gene (7 bases). The germline V gene encodes CDR1 MDHEN and CDR2 SYDVKM. Deletions cut 6 bases from V and 0 bases from J, with 15 bases between. The CDR3 extends over 15 amino acids. CDR3 in amino acids: CASRIRGTASYEQYF. CDR3 sequence (DNA): TGTGCCAGCAGGATCCGCGGGACAGCCTCCTACGAGCAGTACTTC. The full variable domain, rest sourced from reference TRBV28 and TRBJ2-7, is DVKVTQSSRYLVKRTGEKVFLECVQDMDHENMFWYRQDPGLGLRLIYFSYDVKMKEKGDIPEGYSVSREKKERFSLILESASTNQTSMYLCASRIRGTASYEQYFGPGTRLTVT.

The gene calls are TRBV15 and TRBJ2-1; 10 nucleotides line up with TRBD2. The V and J ends lost 4 bases and 2 bases, in that order; junction bases with no gene match: 14. CDR1 is LNHNV, CDR2 YYDKDF, per germline (reference sequence). This CDR3 comprises 19 residues. The DNA for the CDR3 is TGTGCCACCAGCACCTCAGGGATGGCTAGCGGGAGCGCCTACAATGAGCAGTTCTTC. Translating gives CATSTSGMASGSAYNEQFF.

This clone has a handful of counts. This chain uses TRBV5-6 with TRBJ2-5; D not resolved. CDR3 size: 14 residues. V lost 0 bases and J 0 bases, leaving 6 bases between the germline ends. CDR1 is SGHDT and CDR2 is YYEEEE in the germline V gene. The CDR3 spells CASSLDRYQETQYF. The CDR3 coding sequence is TGTGCCAGCAGCTTGGACAGATACCAAGAGACCCAGTACTTC.

This clone has a handful of counts. The chain joins TRBV30 to TRBJ1-1; weak D call: TRBD1 (6 bases). Germline CDR1 is GTSNPN and CDR2 is SVGIG (reference sequence). This CDR3 contains 13 residues. The V end was cut by 8 bases, the J end by 0 bases, with 13 bases between. DNA for the CDR3: TGTGCCGGAAGGGGACACTTGAACACTGAAGCTTTCTTT. This sequence encodes CAGRGHLNTEAFF.

This clone was counted a few times. This chain connects TRBV1 to TRBJ1-5. TRBV1 is a known pseudogene. The CDR3 totals 17 residues. CDR3 protein: CTSSQEREGGSSQPQHF. In nucleotides, the CDR3 is TGCACCAGCAGCCAAGAAAGGGAGGGTGGAAGTAGTCAGCCCCAGCATTTT.

This clone was recorded a few times. V usage is TRBV28 and J usage is TRBJ1-4, with 9 nucleotides matching TRBD1. The CDR3 loop spans 12 amino acids. The germline V gene encodes CDR1 MDHEN and CDR2 SYDVKM. Losses at the gene ends were 5 bases for V and 13 bases for J; bases not matched to a gene: 5. The chain's CDR3 is CASSGDRESLFF. The CDR3 nucleotides are TGTGCCAGCAGTGGGGACAGGGAGTCACTGTTTTTT. Variable domain in full (rest from reference TRBV28 and TRBJ1-4): DVKVTQSSRYLVKRTGEKVFLECVQDMDHENMFWYRQDPGLGLRLIYFSYDVKMKEKGDIPEGYSVSREKKERFSLILESASTNQTSMYLCASSGDRESLFFGSGTQLSVL.

V and J are TRBV4-1 and TRBJ1-2; D remains ambiguous. This CDR3 is built from 13 residues. The V gene's germline CDR1 is MGHRA and CDR2 YSYEKL. The V and J ends lost 0 bases and 8 bases respectively, with 10 bases between them. For the CDR3, the DNA is TGCGCCAGCAGCCAAGATCGTCGAGGCGGCTACACCTTC. It codes for CASSQDRRGGYTF.

This clone was seen only a few times. The V gene is TRBV29-1, the J gene TRBJ1-5; D is uncertain. Germline V CDR1 and CDR2: SQVTM, ANQGSEA. There are 15 residues in the CDR3. The V gene lost 4 bases and the J gene lost 3 bases, with 16 bases spanning the gap. The CDR3 DNA sequence: TGCAGCGTTGGTCCCTCAGGTGGACTCAATCAGCCCCAGCATTTT. Encoded protein: CSVGPSGGLNQPQHF.

The rearrangement links TRBV29-1 to TRBJ2-3; D remains ambiguous. The CDR3 consists of 12 residues. V shed 2 bases and J shed 1 base, with 4 bases lying between them. CDR1 SQVTM and CDR2 ANQGSEA come from the germline V gene. CDR3 protein: CSVERGTDTQYF. Here the CDR3 DNA reads TGCAGCGTTGAAAGAGGCACAGATACGCAGTATTTT.

This clone was found a few times. The V call is TRBV10-3, the J call TRBJ1-1; 7 positions match TRBD1. CDR1 is ENHRY and CDR2 is SYGVKD in the germline V gene. The length of the CDR3 is 11 residues. V trimming: 6 bases; J trimming: 8 bases; junction bases outside the gene matches: 3. In DNA, the CDR3 is TGTGCCATCAGCGAGGACAGGGAAGCTTTCTTT. Encoded protein: CAISEDREAFF.

There are a few counts of this clone. The genes are TRBV28 and TRBJ2-7; 7 bases are shared with TRBD1. Per germline, CDR1 MDHEN and CDR2 SYDVKM. This CDR3 has 15 residues. Trimming cost V 11 bases and J 0 bases; bases outside gene matches: 13. The DNA for the CDR3 is TGTGCCGTGCGTGAGGGGGCAGATTACTCCTACGAGCAGTACTTC. This sequence encodes CAVREGADYSYEQYF.

This clone occurred a few times. The chain uses TRBV29-1 and TRBJ1-3; D call uncertain. V shed 6 bases and J shed 0 bases, with 6 bases lying between them. The CDR3 consists of 12 residues. Germline V gene sequence: CDR1 SQVTM, CDR2 ANQGSEA. The CDR3 spells CSVGDSGNTIYF. Here the CDR3 DNA reads TGCAGCGTCGGCGACTCTGGAAACACCATATATTTT.

The CDR3, as DNA: TGTGCCAGCAGCACCCGAAGGGGGAGTGGGAATGAGCAGTTCTTC. It is translated as CASSTRRGSGNEQFF. This chain connects TRBV6-5 to TRBJ2-1, with a weak D call TRBD1 (6 bases). This CDR3 is 15 amino acids long. V lost 6 bases and J 7 bases, leaving 19 bases between the germline ends. In germline, CDR1 is MNHEY, CDR2 SVGAGI.

This clone appeared a few times. The V and J genes are TRBV5-1 and TRBJ2-5, with 8 bases matching TRBD2. Germline CDR1 and CDR2: SGHRS and YFSETQ. With V trimmed by 3 bases and J by 3 bases, 4 bases remained unmatched. The CDR3 extends over 14 amino acids. CDR3 residues: CASSYSGREETQYF. CDR3 nucleotide sequence: TGCGCCAGCAGCTACAGCGGGAGAGAAGAGACCCAGTACTTC.

The V call is TRBV7-3, the J call TRBJ2-5, with a weak D call TRBD1 (6 bases). This CDR3 comprises 15 residues. The germline V gene has CDR1 SGHTA and CDR2 FQGTGA. V was trimmed by 5 bases and J by 2 bases, leaving 15 bases between them. The CDR3 reads CASSPRGQIQETQYF. The CDR3 coding sequence is TGTGCCAGCAGCCCGCGCGGACAGATTCAAGAGACCCAGTACTTC. Based on the CDR3 plus reference TRBV7-3 and TRBJ2-5, the full variable domain is GAGVSQTPSNKVTEKGKYVELRCDPISGHTALYWYRQSLGQGPEFLIYFQGTGAADDSGLPNDRFFAVRPEGSVSTLKIQRTERGDSAVYLCASSPRGQIQETQYFGPGTRLLVL.

The CDR3 DNA sequence: TGTGCCAGCAGCACAAAGGGACAGCACTCTGGAAACACCATATATTTT. Its protein is CASSTKGQHSGNTIYF. The chain is built from TRBV9 and TRBJ1-3; 7 nucleotides agree with TRBD1. The CDR3 is 16 residues long. The ends lost 4 bases at V and 0 bases at J; junction bases unmatched: 7. Germline V lookup: CDR1 SGDLS, CDR2 YYNGEE. Using reference TRBV9 and TRBJ1-3 for the parts outside the CDR3, the full variable domain is DSGVTQTPKHLITATGQRVTLRCSPRSGDLSVYWYQQSLDQGLQFLIQYYNGEERAKGNILERFSAQQFPDLHSELNLSSLELGDSALYFCASSTKGQHSGNTIYFGEGSWLTVV.

This clone was found a few times. V gene TRBV29-1 combines with J gene TRBJ2-1, with D tentatively TRBD1 or TRBD2 (6 bases each). This CDR3 contains 15 residues. Germline CDR1 reads SQVTM; CDR2 reads ANQGSEA. Trimming took 6 bases from V and 3 from J, leaving 18 bases between them. The CDR3, as DNA: TGCAGCGTGTTTCTTAAGGGGGGCCGCTACAATGAGCAGTTCTTC. This gives the protein CSVFLKGGRYNEQFF.

This clone has only a few counts. The V gene is TRBV7-2, the J gene TRBJ2-2; the match to TRBD2 covers 10 bases. CDR3 length equals 16 residues. Germline V gene data show CDR1 as SGHTA and CDR2 as FQGNSA. J lost 6 bases, V lost 0 bases, and 4 bases had no gene match. DNA of the CDR3: TGTGCCAGCAGCTTAGCAGCGCTAGCGGGAGCCGGGGAGCTGTTTTTT. It is translated as CASSLAALAGAGELFF.

The chain has TRBV11-2 and TRBJ2-5; 7 nucleotides line up with TRBD2. Germline trimming cut 5 bases from V and 4 bases from J; bases unmatched to any gene: 4. This CDR3 has 13 amino acids. Germline-derived CDR1 and CDR2 are SGHAT and FQNNGV. The CDR3 is CASSRDYLETQYF. The DNA for the CDR3 is TGTGCCAGCAGCCGGGACTACCTAGAGACCCAGTACTTC.

The gene calls are TRBV5-1 and TRBJ2-1; D possibly corresponds to TRBD1 (6 bases). Trimming removed 0 bases at V and 6 bases at J, with 16 bases between. Germline CDR1 is SGHRS and CDR2 is YFSETQ. The CDR3 has 16 amino acids. The CDR3 bases are TGCGCCAGCAGCTTGGCTGTGGGGGCAGTAGGCAATGAGCAGTTCTTC. Amino acid sequence: CASSLAVGAVGNEQFF.

This chain joins TRBV6-1 and TRBJ2-1, with D perhaps TRBD2 (6 bases). Germline loops: CDR1 MNHNS, CDR2 SASEGT. This CDR3 has 13 amino acids. Trimming took off 6 bases at V and 8 bases at J, with 14 bases between the two ends. CDR3 nucleotides: TGTGCCAGCAGCTTGACTAGTTTCGATGAGCAGTTCTTC. This codes for CASSLTSFDEQFF.

A few counts support this clone. This specimen includes other DNA sequences encoding the same CDR3. The rearrangement uses TRBV29-1 and TRBJ2-7; unclear D gene. V was trimmed by 4 bases and J by 0 bases, leaving 7 bases between them. Germline-derived CDR1 and CDR2 are SQVTM and ANQGSEA. The CDR3 consists of 12 residues. The DNA of the CDR3 is TGCAGCGTTGGCCGGAGCTCCTACGAGCAGTACTTC. Its translation is CSVGRSSYEQYF.

This clone turned up a few times. The chain combines TRBV4-3 with TRBJ1-4; perhaps TRBD1 as D (5 bases). Germline CDR1 LGHNA, CDR2 YSLEER. Trimming pared 1 base from V and 0 bases from J, leaving 6 bases between. The CDR3 spans 15 residues. The CDR3 is CASSQGRATNEKLFF. Here the CDR3 DNA reads TGCGCCAGCAGCCAAGGCAGGGCAACTAATGAAAAACTGTTTTTT.